A selection of T cell receptor beta chains follows, all from one sample in a study of T cell responses to AZD1222 COVID-19 vaccine. Only in-frame clones appear in the TCRdb table, and some are missing; sequencing was by immunoSEQ multiplex PCR. The table records roughly 150,000 clones, 91% of them present only once. This sample comprised peripheral blood, obtained 28 days after the second AZD1222 dose. The receptors derive from an adult who received the AZD1222 COVID-19 vaccine. CDR3s include the opening cysteine and the closing phenylalanine or tryptophan. A D gene is named only where the DNA matches it firmly. Clone size appears in some rows only: once, few, many, or a class for an expanded clone.

clone_size: .
cdr3_length: 16
j_call: TRBJ1-1
d_call: .
v_call: TRBV4-1
cdr3_aa: CASSHWGRHKNTEAFF
cdr3_nt: TGCGCCAGCAGCCATTGGGGGCGTCATAAGAACACTGAAGCTTTCTTT

clone_size: .
cdr3_length: 14
j_call: TRBJ2-1
d_call: .
v_call: TRBV5-6
cdr3_aa: CASSLATGWDEQFF
cdr3_nt: TGTGCCAGCAGCTTGGCCACAGGGTGGGATGAGCAGTTCTTC

clone_size: .
cdr3_length: 19
j_call: TRBJ1-4
d_call: TRBD1
v_call: TRBV7-6
cdr3_aa: CASSLAPPTGGAGNEKLFF
cdr3_nt: TGTGCCAGCAGCTTGGCCCCTCCTACAGGGGGCGCGGGTAATGAAAAACTGTTTTTT

clone_size: .
cdr3_length: 13
j_call: TRBJ1-5
d_call: .
v_call: TRBV6-4
cdr3_aa: CASSDGDNQPQHF
cdr3_nt: TGTGCCAGCAGTGACGGGGATAATCAGCCCCAGCATTTT

clone_size: .
cdr3_length: 16
j_call: TRBJ2-2
d_call: TRBD2
v_call: TRBV7-2
cdr3_aa: CASSLSSWREAGELFF
cdr3_nt: TGTGCCAGCAGCTTGTCGTCGTGGCGGGAGGCCGGGGAGCTGTTTTTT

clone_size: few
cdr3_length: 15
j_call: TRBJ1-1
d_call: .
v_call: TRBV12-5
cdr3_aa: CASSFGSPGNTEAFF
cdr3_nt: TGTGCTAGTTCGTTTGGGAGTCCGGGAAACACTGAAGCTTTCTTT

clone_size: .
cdr3_length: 13
j_call: TRBJ1-3
d_call: .
v_call: TRBV18
cdr3_aa: CASSPSRENTIYF
cdr3_nt: TGTGCCAGCTCACCCAGCAGGGAAAACACCATATATTTT

clone_size: .
cdr3_length: 12
j_call: TRBJ1-1
d_call: TRBD1
v_call: TRBV5-1
cdr3_aa: CASSWTGGEAFF
cdr3_nt: TGCGCCAGCAGCTGGACAGGGGGCGAAGCTTTCTTT

clone_size: .
cdr3_length: 14
j_call: TRBJ1-6
d_call: TRBD1
v_call: TRBV10-3
cdr3_aa: CAISTGQDLSPLHF
cdr3_nt: TGTGCCATCAGTACGGGACAGGATCTCTCACCCCTCCACTTT

clone_size: .
cdr3_length: 13
j_call: TRBJ1-5
d_call: .
v_call: TRBV7-8
cdr3_aa: CASSLTRLQPQHF
cdr3_nt: TGTGCCAGCAGCTTGACCAGGCTTCAGCCCCAGCATTTT

clone_size: .
cdr3_length: 14
j_call: TRBJ2-1
d_call: .
v_call: TRBV29-1
cdr3_aa: CSVDRRGAYNEQFF
cdr3_nt: TGCAGCGTCGACCGCCGGGGCGCCTACAATGAGCAGTTCTTC

clone_size: .
cdr3_length: 15
j_call: TRBJ2-1
d_call: .
v_call: TRBV7-2
cdr3_aa: CASSSLPNPNNEQFF
cdr3_nt: TGTGCCAGCAGCTCACTGCCTAACCCAAACAATGAGCAGTTCTTC

clone_size: .
cdr3_length: 17
j_call: TRBJ1-3
d_call: TRBD1
v_call: TRBV7-8
cdr3_aa: CASSSGGQVYSGNTIYF
cdr3_nt: TGTGCCAGCAGCTCCGGAGGACAGGTTTACTCTGGAAACACCATATATTTT

clone_size: .
cdr3_length: 19
j_call: TRBJ1-5
d_call: TRBD1
v_call: TRBV23-1
cdr3_aa: CASSPPGQKTENSNQPQHF
cdr3_nt: TGCGCCAGCAGTCCTCCGGGACAGAAAACTGAAAATAGCAATCAGCCCCAGCATTTT

clone_size: .
cdr3_length: 11
j_call: TRBJ1-1
d_call: .
v_call: TRBV6-5
cdr3_aa: CASKRNTEAFF
cdr3_nt: TGTGCCAGCAAAAGGAACACTGAAGCTTTCTTT

clone_size: .
cdr3_length: 16
j_call: TRBJ1-1
d_call: .
v_call: TRBV7-8
cdr3_aa: CASSLMAGKLNTEAFF
cdr3_nt: TGTGCCAGCAGCTTAATGGCAGGGAAGCTGAACACTGAAGCTTTCTTT

clone_size: .
cdr3_length: 17
j_call: TRBJ2-7
d_call: TRBD2
v_call: TRBV11-3
cdr3_aa: CASSARLAGGASYEQYF
cdr3_nt: TGTGCCAGCAGCGCCCGACTAGCGGGAGGGGCATCCTACGAGCAGTACTTC

clone_size: .
cdr3_length: 13
j_call: TRBJ1-5
d_call: .
v_call: TRBV27
cdr3_aa: CASSSGVYQPQHF
cdr3_nt: TGTGCCAGCAGTTCGGGGGTATATCAGCCCCAGCATTTT

clone_size: .
cdr3_length: 18
j_call: TRBJ2-2
d_call: TRBD2
v_call: TRBV6-2/TRBV6-3
cdr3_aa: CASSYNGAGGANTGELFF
cdr3_nt: TGTGCCAGCAGTTACAATGGTGCGGGAGGCGCGAACACCGGGGAGCTGTTTTTT

clone_size: .
cdr3_length: 14
j_call: TRBJ2-1
d_call: .
v_call: TRBV7-2
cdr3_aa: CASSEGVSYNEQFF
cdr3_nt: TGTGCCAGCAGCGAAGGGGTCTCCTACAATGAGCAGTTCTTC